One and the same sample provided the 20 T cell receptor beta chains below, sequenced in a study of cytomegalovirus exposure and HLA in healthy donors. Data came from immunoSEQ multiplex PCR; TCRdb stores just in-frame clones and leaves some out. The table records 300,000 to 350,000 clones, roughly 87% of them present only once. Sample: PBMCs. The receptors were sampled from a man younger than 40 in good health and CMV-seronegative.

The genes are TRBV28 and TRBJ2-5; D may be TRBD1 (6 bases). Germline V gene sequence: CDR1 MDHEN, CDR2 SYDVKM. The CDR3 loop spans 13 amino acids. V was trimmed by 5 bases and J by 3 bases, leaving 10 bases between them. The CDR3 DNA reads TGTGCCAGCAGTACCCCAGGGGAAGAGACCCAGTACTTC. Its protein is CASSTPGEETQYF.

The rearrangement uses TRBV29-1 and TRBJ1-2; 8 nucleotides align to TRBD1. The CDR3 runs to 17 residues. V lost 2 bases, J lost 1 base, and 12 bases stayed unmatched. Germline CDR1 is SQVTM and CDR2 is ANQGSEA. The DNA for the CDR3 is TGCAGCGTTGAAACACGACAGGGGATTGGTCGTAACTATGGCTACACCTTC. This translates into CSVETRQGIGRNYGYTF.

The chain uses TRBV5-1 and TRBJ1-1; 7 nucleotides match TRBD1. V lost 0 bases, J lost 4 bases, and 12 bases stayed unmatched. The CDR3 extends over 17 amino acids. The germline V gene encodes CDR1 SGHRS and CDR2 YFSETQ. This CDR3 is CASSLEAGGSRLTEAFF. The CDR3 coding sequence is TGCGCCAGCAGCTTGGAGGCAGGGGGATCTAGGCTCACTGAAGCTTTCTTT.

DNA of the CDR3: TGTGCCAGCAGTTTAGCCAGGGATGTCTACGAGCAGTACTTC. Its protein is CASSLARDVYEQYF. V is TRBV27 and J is TRBJ2-7, with D tentatively TRBD1 (5 bases). The CDR3 has 14 amino acids. Germline values: CDR1 MNHEY, CDR2 SMNVEV (reference sequence). Trimming stripped 2 bases from V and 3 bases from J, with 11 bases between.

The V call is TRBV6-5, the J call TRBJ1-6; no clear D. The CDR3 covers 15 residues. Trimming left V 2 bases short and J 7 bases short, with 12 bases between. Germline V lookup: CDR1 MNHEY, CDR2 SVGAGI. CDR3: CASSYGHGVNSPLHF. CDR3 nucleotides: TGTGCCAGCAGTTACGGTCACGGGGTAAATTCACCCCTCCACTTT.

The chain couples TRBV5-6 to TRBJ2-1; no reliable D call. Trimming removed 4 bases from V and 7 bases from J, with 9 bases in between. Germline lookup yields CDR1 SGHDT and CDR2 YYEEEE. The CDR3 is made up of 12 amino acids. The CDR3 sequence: CASSLLQNEQFF. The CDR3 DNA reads TGTGCCAGCAGCCTACTACAAAATGAGCAGTTCTTC.

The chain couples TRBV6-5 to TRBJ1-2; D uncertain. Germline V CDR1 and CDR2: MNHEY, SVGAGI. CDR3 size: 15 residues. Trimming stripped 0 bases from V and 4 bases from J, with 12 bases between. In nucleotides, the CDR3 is TGTGCCAGCAGTTACTCGGAGGGAGTAGTCTATGGCTACACCTTC. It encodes CASSYSEGVVYGYTF.

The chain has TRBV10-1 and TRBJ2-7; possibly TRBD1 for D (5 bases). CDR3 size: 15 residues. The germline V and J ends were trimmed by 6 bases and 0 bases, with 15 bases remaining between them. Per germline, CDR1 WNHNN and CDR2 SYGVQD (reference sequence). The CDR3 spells CASSPGYPSSYEQYF. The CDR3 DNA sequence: TGCGCCAGCAGCCCAGGGTACCCCAGCTCCTACGAGCAGTACTTC.

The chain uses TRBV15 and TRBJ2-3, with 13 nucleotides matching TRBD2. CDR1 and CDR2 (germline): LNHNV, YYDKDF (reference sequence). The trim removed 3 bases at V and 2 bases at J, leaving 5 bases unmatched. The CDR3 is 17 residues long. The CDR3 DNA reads TGTGCCACCAGCAGGGGGGGGACTAGCGGGGCCACAGATACGCAGTATTTT. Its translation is CATSRGGTSGATDTQYF.

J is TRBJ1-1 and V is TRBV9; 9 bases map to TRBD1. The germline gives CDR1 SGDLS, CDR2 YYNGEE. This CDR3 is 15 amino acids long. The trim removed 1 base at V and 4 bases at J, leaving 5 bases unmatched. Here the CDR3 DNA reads TGTGCCAGCAGCGTAACAGGGGGCGCCGGCACTGAAGCTTTCTTT. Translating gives CASSVTGGAGTEAFF.

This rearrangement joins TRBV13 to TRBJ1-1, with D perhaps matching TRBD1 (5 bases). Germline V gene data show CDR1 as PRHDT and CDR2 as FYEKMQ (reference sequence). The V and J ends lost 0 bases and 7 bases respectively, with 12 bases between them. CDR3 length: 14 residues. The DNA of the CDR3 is TGTGCCAGCAGCTTAGGCGCAGGGCATTTTGAAGCTTTCTTT. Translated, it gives CASSLGAGHFEAFF.

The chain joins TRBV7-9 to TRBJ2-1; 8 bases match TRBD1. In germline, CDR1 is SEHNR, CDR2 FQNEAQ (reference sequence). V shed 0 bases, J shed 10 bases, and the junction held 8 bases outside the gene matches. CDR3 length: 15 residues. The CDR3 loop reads CASSLAAGGSGEQFF. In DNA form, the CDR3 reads TGTGCCAGCAGCTTAGCTGCAGGGGGCTCAGGGGAGCAGTTCTTC. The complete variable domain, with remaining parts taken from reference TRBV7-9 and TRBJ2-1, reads DTGVSQNPRHKITKRGQNVTFRCDPISEHNRLYWYRQTLGQGPEFLTYFQNEAQLEKSRLLSDRFSAERPKGSFSTLEIQRTEQGDSAMYLCASSLAAGGSGEQFFGPGTRLTVL.

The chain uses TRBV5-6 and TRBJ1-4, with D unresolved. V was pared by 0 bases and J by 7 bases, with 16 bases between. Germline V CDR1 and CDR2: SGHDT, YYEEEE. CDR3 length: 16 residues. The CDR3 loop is CASSLGPRKGGEKLFF. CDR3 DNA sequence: TGTGCCAGCAGCTTGGGCCCCCGCAAGGGAGGTGAAAAACTGTTTTTT.

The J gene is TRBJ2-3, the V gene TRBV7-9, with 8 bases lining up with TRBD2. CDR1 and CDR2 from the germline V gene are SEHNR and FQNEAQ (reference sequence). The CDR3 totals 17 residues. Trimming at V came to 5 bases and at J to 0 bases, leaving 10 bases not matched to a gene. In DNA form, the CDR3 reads TGTGCCAGCAGCCCATACGGGGGGGCCGTTAGCACAGATACGCAGTATTTT. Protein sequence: CASSPYGGAVSTDTQYF.

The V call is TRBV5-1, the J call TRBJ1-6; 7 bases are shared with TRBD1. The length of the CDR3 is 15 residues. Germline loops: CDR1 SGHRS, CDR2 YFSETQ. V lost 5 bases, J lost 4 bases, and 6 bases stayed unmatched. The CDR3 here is CASSSGQVYNSPLHF. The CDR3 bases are TGCGCCAGCAGTTCTGGACAGGTGTATAATTCACCCCTCCACTTT.

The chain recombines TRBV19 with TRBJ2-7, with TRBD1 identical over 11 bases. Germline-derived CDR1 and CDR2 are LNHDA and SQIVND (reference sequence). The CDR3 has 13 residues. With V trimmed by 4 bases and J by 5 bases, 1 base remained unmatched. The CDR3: CASSRTGGNEQYF. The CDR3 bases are TGTGCCAGTAGTAGGACAGGGGGCAACGAGCAGTACTTC.

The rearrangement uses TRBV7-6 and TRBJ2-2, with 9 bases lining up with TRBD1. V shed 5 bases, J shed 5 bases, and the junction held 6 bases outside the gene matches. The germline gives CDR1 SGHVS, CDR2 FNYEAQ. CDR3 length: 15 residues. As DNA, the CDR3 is TGTGCCAGCAGCAGACAACAGGGGGCAACCGGGGAGCTGTTTTTT. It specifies CASSRQQGATGELFF.

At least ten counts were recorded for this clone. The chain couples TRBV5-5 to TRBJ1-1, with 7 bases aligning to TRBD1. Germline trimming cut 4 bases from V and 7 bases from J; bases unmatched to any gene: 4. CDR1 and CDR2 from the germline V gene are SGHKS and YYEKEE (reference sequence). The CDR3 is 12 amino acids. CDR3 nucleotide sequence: TGTGCCAGCAGCCCATGGACAGGTGAAGCTTTCTTT. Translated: CASSPWTGEAFF.

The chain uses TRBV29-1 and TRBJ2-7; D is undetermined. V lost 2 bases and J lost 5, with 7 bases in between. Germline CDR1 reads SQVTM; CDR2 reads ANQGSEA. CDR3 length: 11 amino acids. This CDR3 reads CSVEWHHEQYF. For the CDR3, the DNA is TGCAGCGTTGAATGGCACCACGAGCAGTACTTC.

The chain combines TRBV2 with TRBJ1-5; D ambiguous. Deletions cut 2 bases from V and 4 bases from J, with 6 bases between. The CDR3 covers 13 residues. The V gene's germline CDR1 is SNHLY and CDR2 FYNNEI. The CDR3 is CASSESGNQPQHF. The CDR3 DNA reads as TGTGCCAGCAGTGAAAGCGGTAATCAGCCCCAGCATTTT.